This T cell receptor beta chain was documented in a study of shared clonotypes between healthy human individuals. General study findings and limits: Naive subsets typically showed greater estimated richness than memory subsets. Naive CD4 clonotypes overlapped across several donors at approximately 4.5%.

With 3 bases removed from V and 4 bases from J, the gap between germline ends came to 10 bases. Looked up from germline, CDR1 is SEHNR and CDR2 is FQNEAQ (reference sequence). CDR3 length equals 14 residues. Concerning this clone itself: Its antigen is not identified.

The repertoire was sequenced with immunoSEQ multiplex PCR; TCRdb's copy has only in-frame clones and lacks some. The table shows about 2.3 million clones, with 85% to 95% occurring only once. This sequence was found in a man in his late teens or twenties in good health. Some clones in this sample may be carry-over from other donors' samples. V gene TRBV7-9 combines with J gene TRBJ1-3; D is possibly TRBD1 (6 bases). Sequences were obtained from naive CD4+ T cells from PBMCs. Stated subset: CD45RA+ positively selected. The CDR3, as DNA: TGTGCCAGCAGCTTCGAACAGGGAGGAAACACCATATATTTT. It is translated as CASSFEQGGNTIYF.